One and the same sample provided the 19 T cell receptor beta chains below, sequenced in a study of blood T cell repertoires in COVID-19. The protocol was immunoSEQ multiplex PCR, while the TCRdb copy is restricted to in-frame clones and leaves out a portion. The sample has over 110,000 clones, over 75% seen once. The sequenced sample was PBMCs or T cells enriched from blood (not recorded which). All receptors derive from a man aged 45-65 years in a cohort exposed to, infected with or recovered from COVID-19 (not recorded which).

CDR3 amino acids: CASSVDGGGSYEQYF. The CDR3 DNA reads TGTGCCAGCAGCGTAGACGGGGGAGGTTCCTACGAGCAGTACTTC. The rearrangement links TRBV9 to TRBJ2-7; tentatively, D is TRBD2 (6 bases). This CDR3 is built from 15 residues. Germline values: CDR1 SGDLS, CDR2 YYNGEE. V was pared by 0 bases and J by 1 base, with 11 bases between. The complete variable domain, with remaining parts taken from reference TRBV9 and TRBJ2-7, reads DSGVTQTPKHLITATGQRVTLRCSPRSGDLSVYWYQQSLDQGLQFLIQYYNGEERAKGNILERFSAQQFPDLHSELNLSSLELGDSALYFCASSVDGGGSYEQYFGPGTRLTVT.

The rearrangement links TRBV27 to TRBJ2-6, with D possibly being TRBD2 (5 bases). The CDR3 has 12 amino acids. Germline CDR1 MNHEY, CDR2 SMNVEV (reference sequence). Trimming stripped 5 bases from V and 12 bases from J, with 11 bases between. DNA of the CDR3: TGTGCCAGCAGTCCCCCCAGCGGCGTCCTGACTTTC. This translates into CASSPPSGVLTF.

The chain's CDR3 is CASSFSRRNTDTQYF. In nucleotides, the CDR3 is TGTGCCAGCAGTTTTTCCAGGCGAAACACAGATACGCAGTATTTT. V gene TRBV28 combines with J gene TRBJ2-3; D not resolved. In germline, CDR1 is MDHEN, CDR2 SYDVKM. This CDR3 has 15 residues. The V and J ends lost 3 bases and 2 bases respectively, with 12 bases between them. The variable domain in full, completed from reference TRBV28 and TRBJ2-3, reads DVKVTQSSRYLVKRTGEKVFLECVQDMDHENMFWYRQDPGLGLRLIYFSYDVKMKEKGDIPEGYSVSREKKERFSLILESASTNQTSMYLCASSFSRRNTDTQYFGPGTRLTVL.

This sequence joins TRBV19 and TRBJ1-2; TRBD1 matches at 12 bases. This CDR3 is built from 16 residues. Germline assignment: CDR1 LNHDA and CDR2 SQIVND (reference sequence). V dropped 2 bases and J dropped 6; count of bases not matched to a gene: 7. CDR3 in amino acids: CASSIPGQGANNGYTF. CDR3 bases: TGTGCCAGTAGTATACCGGGACAGGGGGCAAACAATGGCTACACCTTC.

The rearrangement joins TRBV30 to TRBJ1-5; maybe TRBD1 (5 bases). This CDR3 has 14 residues. V was pared by 1 base and J by 5 bases, with 12 bases between. Germline V CDR1 and CDR2: GTSNPN, SVGIG (reference sequence). DNA of the CDR3: TGTGCCTGGAGTGGCGGGGTAGGGGATCAGCCCCAGCATTTT. This codes for CAWSGGVGDQPQHF.

The chain's CDR3 is CASSWGQGDQPQHF. The CDR3 DNA sequence: TGTGCCAGCAGCTGGGGTCAGGGGGATCAGCCCCAGCATTTT. The chain couples TRBV2 to TRBJ1-5, with TRBD1 identical over 7 bases. Losses at the gene ends were 6 bases for V and 5 bases for J; bases not matched to a gene: 7. CDR3 size: 14 residues. CDR1 and CDR2 (germline): SNHLY, FYNNEI.

The chain joins TRBV7-2 to TRBJ2-2, with D perhaps matching TRBD1 (6 bases). CDR1 is SGHTA and CDR2 is FQGNSA in the germline V gene. CDR3 length: 12 residues. Trimming pared 5 bases from V and 7 bases from J, leaving 8 bases between. The CDR3 loop is CASSPTGGELFF. The CDR3 nucleotides are TGTGCCAGCAGCCCGACAGGCGGGGAGCTGTTTTTT.

This clone was detected a few times. V and J are TRBV5-1 and TRBJ2-7, with 7 bases matching TRBD1. V gave up 3 bases and J gave up 3 bases; unmatched junction bases: 6. The CDR3 is 14 amino acids. Per the germline V gene, CDR1 is SGHRS and CDR2 is YFSETQ. This CDR3 is CASSYETGRYEQYF. The DNA of the CDR3 is TGCGCCAGCAGCTACGAGACAGGGCGCTACGAGCAGTACTTC.

This clone came up a few times. The chain has TRBV7-6 and TRBJ2-1, with D perhaps matching TRBD2 (7 bases). Germline V gives CDR1 SGHVS, CDR2 FNYEAQ. Trimming shortened V by 1 base and J by 10 bases, and 20 bases separated the two germline ends. This CDR3 is 16 amino acids long. CDR3 sequence: CASSLGGGALIGEQFF. CDR3 DNA: TGTGCCAGCAGCTTAGGAGGGGGGGCCCTCATTGGGGAGCAGTTCTTC.

The chain has TRBV21-1 and TRBJ2-7; TRBD1 was called by the table and not checked on the DNA. TRBV21-1 is an annotated pseudogene. There are 11 residues in the CDR3. The CDR3 loop is CANTGLYEQYF. CDR3 sequence (DNA): TGTGCCAATACAGGGTTATACGAGCAGTACTTC.

This chain connects TRBV27 to TRBJ2-7; 8 bases line up with TRBD1. V was clipped by 5 bases and J by 5 bases; unmatched bases: 5. The CDR3 sequence is 13 residues long. Germline V lookup: CDR1 MNHEY, CDR2 SMNVEV (reference sequence). CDR3 sequence: CASSPGGGNEQYF. The CDR3 bases are TGTGCCAGCAGTCCAGGGGGCGGCAACGAGCAGTACTTC.

This rearrangement joins TRBV3-1 (or the pseudogene TRBV3-2) to TRBJ1-4, with D possibly TRBD1 on 5 matching bases. The V gene lost 8 bases and the J gene lost 7 bases, with 17 bases spanning the gap. The CDR3 length is 14 residues. Germline V gene data show CDR1 as LGHDT and CDR2 as YNNKEL (reference sequence). The CDR3 nucleotides read TGTGCCAGCTCCTCCTCCGGCAGGGCTGAAAAACTGTTTTTT. It yields the protein CASSSSGRAEKLFF.

This clone was seen more than once but under ten times. This chain joins TRBV4-3 and TRBJ2-7; the D is unclear. In germline, CDR1 is LGHNA, CDR2 YSLEER. The CDR3 spans 16 residues. V was cut by 0 bases and J by 2 bases, with 14 bases left in between. CDR3 protein: CASSQDATDTAYEQYF. CDR3 DNA sequence: TGCGCCAGCAGCCAAGATGCGACTGATACCGCCTACGAGCAGTACTTC.

The chain carries TRBV30 and TRBJ2-3; 10 nucleotides align to TRBD2. Germline assignment: CDR1 GTSNPN and CDR2 SVGIG (reference sequence). The ends lost 4 bases at V and 0 bases at J; junction bases unmatched: 4. This CDR3 contains 15 residues. CDR3 sequence: CAWTGLAASTDTQYF. CDR3 coding DNA: TGTGCCTGGACCGGACTAGCGGCAAGCACAGATACGCAGTATTTT.

The sample holds one count of this clone. The genes are TRBV28 and TRBJ2-3, with TRBD1 as a possible D gene (5 bases). V was trimmed by 3 bases and J by 0 bases, leaving 10 bases between them. The CDR3 spans 15 residues. The V gene's germline CDR1 is MDHEN and CDR2 SYDVKM. CDR3 DNA: TGTGCCAGCAGTTTCTTTGGGGCTAGCACAGATACGCAGTATTTT. Amino acids: CASSFFGASTDTQYF.

V is TRBV28 and J is TRBJ2-1; D possibly corresponds to TRBD1 (6 bases). CDR1 MDHEN and CDR2 SYDVKM come from the germline V gene. The ends were cut back, 3 bases at V and 3 bases at J, with 15 bases in the middle. The CDR3 loop spans 16 amino acids. Written as DNA, the CDR3 is TGTGCCAGCAGTTTGCTAAGTGTCAGGGGCTACAATGAGCAGTTCTTC. Amino acid sequence: CASSLLSVRGYNEQFF.

V is TRBV3-1 (or the pseudogene TRBV3-2) and J is TRBJ1-6; 7 bases map to TRBD1. V dropped 4 bases and J dropped 7; count of bases not matched to a gene: 4. The CDR3 is 14 residues long. Germline V gene data show CDR1 as LGHDT and CDR2 as YNNKEL (reference sequence). CDR3 protein: CASSLGQTNSPLHF. As DNA, the CDR3 is TGTGCCAGCAGCCTGGGACAGACGAATTCACCCCTCCACTTT.

This clone was detected only once. The genes are TRBV3-1 (or the pseudogene TRBV3-2) and TRBJ1-5; 8 bases fit TRBD1. The J segment lost 6 bases and the V segment lost 0 bases, leaving 4 bases of the junction unmatched. CDR3 length: 15 amino acids. Germline CDR1 reads LGHDT; CDR2 reads YNNKEL (reference sequence). CDR3 protein: CASSQDYTGGQPQHF. Here the CDR3 DNA reads TGTGCCAGCAGCCAAGATTATACAGGGGGTCAGCCCCAGCATTTT.

V and J are TRBV5-6 and TRBJ1-2; possible D gene TRBD1, 6 bases. The CDR3 totals 18 residues. V was trimmed by 0 bases and J by 3 bases, leaving 21 bases between them. Germline CDR1 and CDR2: SGHDT and YYEEEE. CDR3 in DNA: TGTGCCAGCAGCTTGGCCCAGGGGTATGATGGACTCGACTATGGCTACACCTTC. This codes for CASSLAQGYDGLDYGYTF.